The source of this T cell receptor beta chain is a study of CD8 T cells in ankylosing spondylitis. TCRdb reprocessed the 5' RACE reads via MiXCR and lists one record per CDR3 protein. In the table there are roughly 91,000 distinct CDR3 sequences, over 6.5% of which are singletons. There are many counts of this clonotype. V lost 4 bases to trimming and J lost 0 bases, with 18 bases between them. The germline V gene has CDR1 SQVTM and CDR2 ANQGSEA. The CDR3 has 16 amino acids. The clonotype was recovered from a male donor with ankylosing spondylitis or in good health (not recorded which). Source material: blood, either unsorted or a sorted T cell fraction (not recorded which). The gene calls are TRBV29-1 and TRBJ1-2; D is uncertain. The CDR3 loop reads CSVAPGALLANYGYTF. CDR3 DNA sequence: TGCAGCGTTGCCCCGGGCGCCCTCTTAGCTAACTATGGCTACACCTTC.